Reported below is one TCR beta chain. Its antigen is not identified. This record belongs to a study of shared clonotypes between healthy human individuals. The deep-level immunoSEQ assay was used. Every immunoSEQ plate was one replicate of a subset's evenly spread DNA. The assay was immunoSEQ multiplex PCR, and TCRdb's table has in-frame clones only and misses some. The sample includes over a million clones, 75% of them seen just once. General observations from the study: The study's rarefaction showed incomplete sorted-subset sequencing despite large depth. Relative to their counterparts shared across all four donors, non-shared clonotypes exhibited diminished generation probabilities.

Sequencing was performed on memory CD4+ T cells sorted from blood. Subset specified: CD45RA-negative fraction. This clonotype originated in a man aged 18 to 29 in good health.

CDR3 protein: CASSQGPGMNTEAFF. The CDR3 DNA sequence: TGTGCCAGCAGCCAAGGTCCCGGGATGAACACTGAAGCTTTCTTT. The chain links TRBV4-2 to TRBJ1-1; D gene unclear. CDR1 and CDR2 (germline): LGHNA, YNFKEQ. The CDR3 is 15 amino acids. V was pared by 1 base and J by 0 bases, with 9 bases between.